Listed here is a single TCR beta chain. The sample comes from a study of OX40 agonist ivuxolimab in advanced cancers. This table comes from immunoSEQ multiplex PCR, and its TCRdb copy is limited to in-frame clones, with some not included. The sample holds under 60,000 clones; approximately 94% are singletons and the top ten take approximately 12%. This CDR3 contains 16 residues. The sequence was collected from an adult with an advanced solid tumor such as melanoma, head and neck, liver or kidney cancer. The V call is TRBV21-1, the J call TRBJ2-7; no DNA check was done on the table's D call, TRBD2. TRBV21-1 is noted as a pseudogene. Sequenced here: CD4+ or CD8+ T cells sorted from blood, sampled in a trial of the OX40 agonist ivuxolimab. In DNA form, the CDR3 reads TGTGCCAGCAGCAATTATCGCGGCGTCGCGTCCTACGAGCAGTACTTC. It is translated as CASSNYRGVASYEQYF.